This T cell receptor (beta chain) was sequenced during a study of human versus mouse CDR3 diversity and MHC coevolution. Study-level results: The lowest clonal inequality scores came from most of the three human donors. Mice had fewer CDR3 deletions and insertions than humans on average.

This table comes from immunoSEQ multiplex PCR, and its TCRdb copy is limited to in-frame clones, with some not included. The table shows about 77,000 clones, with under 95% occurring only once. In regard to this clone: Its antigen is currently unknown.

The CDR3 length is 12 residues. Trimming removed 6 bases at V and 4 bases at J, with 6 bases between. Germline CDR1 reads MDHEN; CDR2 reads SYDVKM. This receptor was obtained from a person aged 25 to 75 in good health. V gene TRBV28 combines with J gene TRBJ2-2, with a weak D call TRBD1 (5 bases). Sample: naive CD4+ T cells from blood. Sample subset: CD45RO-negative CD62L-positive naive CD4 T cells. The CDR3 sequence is CASRGLTGELFF. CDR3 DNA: TGTGCCAGCAGGGGGCTCACCGGGGAGCTGTTTTTT. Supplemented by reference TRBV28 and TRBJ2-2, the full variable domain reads DVKVTQSSRYLVKRTGEKVFLECVQDMDHENMFWYRQDPGLGLRLIYFSYDVKMKEKGDIPEGYSVSREKKERFSLILESASTNQTSMYLCASRGLTGELFFGEGSRLTVL.